This TCR beta chain was observed in a study of CD8+CD57+ T cells in acquired aplastic anemia listed by TCRdb under 2018. A note on the overall study: On average, sorted CD4+ and CD8+ cells yielded about 3 ug of extracted DNA, with a range of about 0.18 to 27.4 ug. CD8+CD57+ expansion was defined as a frequency above the mean frequency observed in healthy subjects.

Results and caveats for the whole study, not just this receptor: CD8+ Simpson's diversity did not differ significantly between patients and healthy controls (P=0.060). Fewer than 30 CD8+ CDR3 sequences were found in both patients and controls but appeared to be highly expressed in patients and within the immunodominant clones of the patients.

This clonotype was picked up many times. Its antigen has not been determined. There are no base qualities to consult, and no much larger clone falls within one base. Patients chosen for sequencing had shown expansion of CD8+CD57+ cells by flow cytometry. Every patient had severe acquired aplastic anemia, diagnosed using the International Study of Aplastic Anemia and Agranulocytosis and Camitta criteria. Patients had received no therapy at the time of blood sampling. The study deep-sequenced TCR repertoires of sorted CD4+ and CD8+ blood T cells from severe aplastic anemia patients and healthy subjects. In the USA, patient enrollment took place under clinicaltrials.gov protocols 00001620, 01623167, 00001397, 00071045, 00081523 and 00961064. Ficoll-Paque density gradient centrifugation was used to isolate peripheral blood mononuclear cells. Before DNA extraction, CD4+ and CD8+ T cells were sorted by FACS or by magnetic beads.

Genomic DNA served as template for TCR beta VDJ combination and CDR3 sequence profiling. An Illumina HiSeq 2000 was used for TCR repertoire sequencing. As for the original processing: TRBV/TRBJ rearrangement plots, CDR3 size and DJ length profiles, and Simpson's diversity index were used to assess repertoires. The most abundant DNA sequence in the deep sequencing data was defined as the immunodominant clone. CDR3 amino acid sequences were screened for sharing across subjects and compared with published repertoires and the VDJdb database. Using fastp trimming at Q25 and MiXCR clonotype assembly, TCRdb reanalyzed the public sequencing data and kept in-frame beta chains. Every distinct CDR3 protein forms one entry, paired with its most common genes and DNA. TCRdb assigned the V and J calls; the authors' analysis was not used. The sample data list more than 150,000 distinct CDR3 sequences, and roughly 45% of these were observed just once. 3.2% of the sample lies in the top ten.

The CDR3, cysteine through phenylalanine, is 13 amino acids long. The entry retains the CDR3 DNA only, 39 bases that are in frame from base 1. The V end gives up 0 bases and the J end 11 bases, leaving 6 bases in the junction not matched to a gene. The sequence was obtained from a human donor with aplastic anemia. The sequence links TRBV12-3 or TRBV12-4 to TRBJ1-1; 7 nucleotides in the junction match TRBD1. Sequencing was done on a sample of sorted CD4+, CD8+, or CD8+CD57+ T cells (not recorded which) from PBMCs. The CDR3 corresponds to CASSLAPQGEAFF. The DNA is as follows: TGTGCCAGCAGTTTAGCCCCGCAGGGGGAGGCTTTCTTT.